This T cell receptor beta chain was retrieved from a study of blood T cell repertoires in COVID-19. Study summary: Sample material is recorded as cDNA or gDNA derived from T cells, B-cell-depleted T cells, or PBMCs.

V was clipped by 5 bases and J by 7 bases; unmatched bases: 5. CDR1 and CDR2 (germline): MDHEN, SYDVKM. The CDR3 contains 13 residues. Libraries were prepared by immunoSEQ multiplex PCR; TCRdb keeps only in-frame clonotypes and omits some of them. The sample records about 120,000 clones, about four fifths being singletons. This chain links TRBV28 with TRBJ1-5, with 7 positions matching TRBD1. The material sequenced was peripheral blood. The origin of this receptor is a woman in her sixties with acute or convalescent COVID-19. CDR3 DNA: TGTGCCAGCAGTCAGGGGGTTTGGCAGCCCCAGCATTTT. Its protein is CASSQGVWQPQHF.